The present T cell receptor beta chain was sequenced within a study of post-analysis software for immune sequencing data. Study-level background: Relapsing-remitting, secondary progressive and progressive-relapsing forms of multiple sclerosis all featured among disease courses.

This CDR3 region has 15 residues. With V trimmed by 5 bases and J by 3 bases, 2 bases remained unmatched. The study's findings and limits: TRBV5-6, TRBV5-1 and TRBV20-1 were among roughly five TRBV segments more frequent in patients than controls. Patients with multiple sclerosis recorded significantly lower normalized Chao1 diversity than controls, the study found.

Carried by the TCR beta cDNA libraries were unique molecular identifiers. Some 500,000 cDNA molecules were obtained per 1 to 10 million input T cells. Each CDR3 protein is one row after TCRdb ran MiXCR on the PCR reads. Of 750,000 to 950,000 distinct CDR3 sequences in the sample, approximately 53% were seen once. About this clonotype itself: Its antigen remains unidentified.

This chain links TRBV12-3 or TRBV12-4 with TRBJ2-3, with 13 positions matching TRBD2. The TCR originated in a girl aged 10 to 17 with multiple sclerosis. The sequenced sample was blood. CDR3 DNA: TGTGCCAGCAGTCGGACTAGCGGGAGAACAGATACGCAGTATTTT. This gives the protein CASSRTSGRTDTQYF.